One sample yielded the 23 T cell receptor beta chains listed below, sequenced in a study of ipilimumab plus nivolumab after autologous stem cell transplantation. Profiling relied on immunoSEQ multiplex PCR, and the TCRdb table lists in-frame clones only, not all of them. The sample carries about 15,000 clones, almost 80% recorded once. Sequences were derived from PBMCs, sampled in a trial of ipilimumab plus nivolumab as post-transplant consolidation. These receptors were taken from a male donor with diffuse large B-cell lymphoma.

The gene calls are TRBV11-2 and TRBJ2-1; D is unresolved. The V gene lost 0 bases and the J gene lost 15 bases, with 15 bases spanning the gap. The CDR3 totals 13 residues. From germline, CDR1 is SGHAT and CDR2 FQNNGV. The chain's CDR3 is CASSLDNGLPSFF. The CDR3 DNA sequence: TGTGCCAGCAGCTTAGATAACGGGCTACCGTCGTTCTTC.

The V gene is TRBV25-1, the J gene TRBJ1-1; D gene uncertain. The CDR3 is 15 amino acids. Germline V lookup: CDR1 MGHDK, CDR2 SYGVNS. V shed 6 bases and J shed 1 base, with 15 bases lying between them. CDR3 bases: TGTGCCAGCAGCAGAGCCGACGGGAAGAACACTGAAGCTTTCTTT. It translates to CASSRADGKNTEAFF.

The V call is TRBV29-1, the J call TRBJ2-7; 9 nucleotides match TRBD1. Germline assignment: CDR1 SQVTM and CDR2 ANQGSEA. The CDR3 consists of 13 residues. Germline trimming cut 3 bases from V and 12 bases from J; bases unmatched to any gene: 12. The CDR3, as DNA: TGCAGCGTTGAGGCCCGACAGGGGGAAGGGCGGTACTTC. It is translated as CSVEARQGEGRYF.

This clone was found a few times. The chain has TRBV30 and TRBJ2-3; no reliable D call. Trimming stripped 5 bases from V and 0 bases from J, with 18 bases between. CDR3 size: 16 residues. Germline V gives CDR1 GTSNPN, CDR2 SVGIG (reference sequence). The CDR3 loop reads CAWGRVTIFSTDTQYF. DNA of the CDR3: TGTGCCTGGGGGCGCGTCACTATTTTTAGCACAGATACGCAGTATTTT.

The V gene is TRBV5-1, the J gene TRBJ2-1; TRBD1 matches 7 bases. After removal of 3 bases from V and 4 bases from J, the junction contained 7 bases not matched to a gene. This CDR3 is built from 15 residues. Germline lookup yields CDR1 SGHRS and CDR2 YFSETQ. The CDR3 reads CASSSFEGAYNEQFF. The CDR3 region has the DNA TGCGCCAGCAGCTCGTTCGAGGGGGCTTACAATGAGCAGTTCTTC.

The chain combines TRBV28 with TRBJ2-7; 11 bases are a match to TRBD2. The CDR3 consists of 16 residues. Germline-derived CDR1 and CDR2 are MDHEN and SYDVKM. J was trimmed by 2 bases and V by 5 bases; bases with no gene match: 8. As DNA, the CDR3 is TGTGCCAGCAGTACCCCTAGCGGGGGGTCCCCCTACGAGCAGTACTTC. Protein: CASSTPSGGSPYEQYF. The whole variable domain, remainder taken from reference TRBV28 and TRBJ2-7, is DVKVTQSSRYLVKRTGEKVFLECVQDMDHENMFWYRQDPGLGLRLIYFSYDVKMKEKGDIPEGYSVSREKKERFSLILESASTNQTSMYLCASSTPSGGSPYEQYFGPGTRLTVT.

In its sample, this clone was seen once. The rearrangement uses TRBV10-3 and TRBJ2-5; 10 nucleotides align to TRBD1. After removal of 10 bases from V and 5 bases from J, the junction contained 13 bases not matched to a gene. Germline-derived CDR1 and CDR2 are ENHRY and SYGVKD. The CDR3 is made up of 15 amino acids. CDR3 nucleotides: TGTGCCACCGAACCGGGACAGGGGAACGAGGAGACCCAGTACTTC. Translating gives CATEPGQGNEETQYF.

The chain uses TRBV4-2 and TRBJ1-3; no clear D. Germline CDR1 is LGHNA and CDR2 is YNFKEQ. The CDR3 runs to 14 residues. Trimming cost V 0 bases and J 7 bases, with 10 bases left between them. The CDR3 spells CASSQDMQPNTIYF. For the CDR3, the DNA is TGTGCCAGCAGCCAAGATATGCAGCCTAACACCATATATTTT.

Here the CDR3 DNA reads TGTGCCAGCAGTCCACAGGGGTTTATGGATGAGCAGTTCTTC. This encodes CASSPQGFMDEQFF. The V gene is TRBV6-6, the J gene TRBJ2-1, with 7 bases fitting TRBD1. Germline CDR1 and CDR2: MNHNY and SVGAGI (reference sequence). V trimming: 5 bases; J trimming: 8 bases; junction bases outside the gene matches: 9. The CDR3 has 14 residues.

The J gene is TRBJ1-1, the V gene TRBV4-2, with unresolved D. The germline gives CDR1 LGHNA, CDR2 YNFKEQ. The V and J ends lost 0 bases and 6 bases respectively, with 23 bases between them. This CDR3 has 18 residues. CDR3 nucleotides: TGTGCCAGCAGCCAAGATGTGCTTAACCTCGGGGTCGGTGCTGAAGCTTTCTTT. Protein: CASSQDVLNLGVGAEAFF.

This chain joins TRBV6-1 and TRBJ1-1; unclear D gene. CDR3 size: 12 residues. The V end was cut by 7 bases, the J end by 3 bases, with 9 bases between. Germline CDR1 and CDR2: MNHNS and SASEGT. CDR3 residues: CASTLEDTEAFF. CDR3 bases: TGTGCCAGCACCCTCGAGGACACTGAAGCTTTCTTT.

The sample holds one count of this clone. The genes are TRBV6-5 and TRBJ1-2, with 7 nucleotides matching TRBD1. Germline V gene lookup returns CDR1 MNHEY and CDR2 SVGAGI. The J segment lost 6 bases and the V segment lost 7 bases, leaving 5 bases of the junction unmatched. CDR3 length: 12 amino acids. In DNA, the CDR3 is TGTGCCAGCACCCAGACAGGGAATGGCTACACCTTC. Protein: CASTQTGNGYTF.

The genes are TRBV27 and TRBJ2-7, with D hard to call. The V gene lost 2 bases and the J gene lost 4 bases, with 9 bases spanning the gap. CDR3 length: 13 residues. Germline values: CDR1 MNHEY, CDR2 SMNVEV (reference sequence). The CDR3 loop reads CASSLRMEYEQYF. The CDR3 DNA is TGTGCCAGCAGTTTACGTATGGAGTACGAGCAGTACTTC.

The J gene is TRBJ2-7, the V gene TRBV2; the match to TRBD1 covers 8 bases. Germline loops: CDR1 SNHLY, CDR2 FYNNEI. The V gene end was trimmed by 6 bases and the J gene end by 2 bases; junction bases not matched to a gene: 6. CDR3 length: 14 residues. The CDR3 sequence: CASSLGQGTYEQYF. In nucleotides, the CDR3 is TGTGCCAGCAGCTTAGGACAGGGAACCTACGAGCAGTACTTC.

CDR3 sequence reads: CASSPRQGQEKLFF. The CDR3 region has the DNA TGTGCCAGCTCACCACGACAGGGTCAGGAAAAACTGTTTTTT. V usage is TRBV18 and J usage is TRBJ1-4, with 7 positions matching TRBD1. After removal of 1 base from V and 8 bases from J, the junction contained 4 bases not matched to a gene. The CDR3 sequence is 14 residues long. Germline-derived CDR1 and CDR2 are KGHSH and LQKENI.

This chain joins TRBV19 and TRBJ2-3, with a tentative D call TRBD1 (6 bases). The CDR3 consists of 16 residues. From germline, CDR1 is LNHDA and CDR2 SQIVND (reference sequence). Trimming pared 4 bases from V and 4 bases from J, leaving 18 bases between. The CDR3, as DNA: TGTGCCAGTAGTAGCCTTACAGGGAGTGATTCAGATACGCAGTATTTT. The encoded protein is CASSSLTGSDSDTQYF.

V and J are TRBV7-2 and TRBJ1-1; D call uncertain. Germline V gene lookup returns CDR1 SGHTA and CDR2 FQGNSA. The CDR3 loop spans 16 amino acids. V gave up 5 bases and J gave up 4 bases, with 20 bases separating them. The CDR3 here is CASSEGSISRGTEAFF. CDR3 coding DNA: TGTGCCAGCAGCGAGGGTAGTATTAGTCGGGGCACTGAAGCTTTCTTT.

J is TRBJ2-7 and V is TRBV6-5; 9 bases match TRBD1. Losses at the gene ends were 8 bases for V and 4 bases for J; bases not matched to a gene: 12. The CDR3 has 15 residues. CDR1 MNHEY and CDR2 SVGAGI come from the germline V gene. The CDR3 loop is CASFPAGTGRYEQYF. CDR3 DNA sequence: TGTGCCAGCTTTCCCGCCGGGACAGGGCGATACGAGCAGTACTTC.

This sequence joins TRBV5-4 and TRBJ2-3, with TRBD2 identical over 8 bases. The germline V gene has CDR1 SGHNT and CDR2 YYREEE (reference sequence). The CDR3 extends over 12 amino acids. The trim removed 6 bases at V and 9 bases at J, leaving 6 bases unmatched. The CDR3 reads CASNRGGPTQYF. DNA for the CDR3: TGTGCCAGCAACCGGGGGGGCCCCACGCAGTATTTT.

The chain uses TRBV11-2 and TRBJ2-7, with D unclear. The CDR3 runs to 14 residues. CDR1 is SGHAT, CDR2 FQNNGV, per germline. Trimming cost V 1 base and J 1 base, with 8 bases left between them. The CDR3 DNA sequence: TGTGCCAGCAGCTTAGCAGCAGATTCCTACGAGCAGTACTTC. Encoded protein: CASSLAADSYEQYF.

This clone was observed a few times. The chain links TRBV2 to TRBJ1-2; D not resolved. Germline CDR1 reads SNHLY; CDR2 reads FYNNEI. CDR3 length: 12 amino acids. V lost 2 bases, J lost 10 bases, and 11 bases lay in between. The CDR3 nucleotides are TGTGCCAGCAGTGAAATAGGAGGGAACTACACCTTC. Translating gives CASSEIGGNYTF.

In its sample, this clone was seen a few times. The CDR3 region is CASSLISVGTYYEQYF. The CDR3 DNA sequence: TGTGCCAGCAGCTTAATTTCGGTAGGGACCTACTACGAGCAGTACTTC. The chain employs TRBV7-2 and TRBJ2-7, with D perhaps assigned TRBD1 or TRBD2 (5 bases each). Germline CDR1 reads SGHTA; CDR2 reads FQGNSA. The CDR3 totals 16 residues. V was shortened by 2 bases and J by 3 bases, with 17 bases between the two germline ends.

Only a few counts were recorded for this clone. The chain joins TRBV7-6 to TRBJ2-2; 10 bases are a match to TRBD2. The CDR3 has 17 residues. Germline V gives CDR1 SGHVS, CDR2 FNYEAQ. V was clipped by 1 base and J by 4 bases; unmatched bases: 6. For the CDR3, the DNA is TGTGCCAGCAGCTTAGGAGCGGGGGGGCCGGGCACCGGGGAGCTGTTTTTT. Translated, it gives CASSLGAGGPGTGELFF.